This T cell receptor beta chain was sequenced during a study of shared clonotypes between healthy human individuals. Donors were healthy HIV-negative adults without recently reported acute infections or vaccinations. V was cut by 0 bases and J by 8 bases, with 11 bases left in between. This CDR3 is built from 14 residues. Germline CDR1 SGHRS, CDR2 YFSETQ. Study-level findings and limits: Estimated clonotype richness was generally higher in naive than memory subsets.

In the authors' methods: Because ImmunoSEQ provided only junction sequences with no quality scores, the filtering differed. Clones were sequenced by immunoSEQ multiplex PCR, and TCRdb holds only the in-frame ones, with some missing. Clonal size and the V and J genes are those of that table, whereas D and trimming came from the DNA. Seen here are about 1.5 million clones, 95% to 99% observed once, and the top ten hold 0.4% to 0.55%. A note on this clone: Its cognate antigen is unknown.

This TCR was recovered from a young man in good health. The sequencing sample was made of naive CD4+ T cells sorted from blood. The subset is: CD45RA+ positively selected. V gene TRBV5-1 combines with J gene TRBJ1-4; the D is unclear. The CDR3 loop reads CASSLDWGQEKLFF. CDR3 coding DNA: TGCGCCAGCAGCTTGGACTGGGGTCAGGAAAAACTGTTTTTT.